These T cell receptor beta chains were read from a single sample in a study of blood T cell repertoires in COVID-19. Using immunoSEQ multiplex PCR, the repertoire was profiled, and TCRdb retains in-frame clones only, with some absent. The profile shows around 260,000 clones, 75% to 90% of them singletons. Sequenced input: peripheral blood. Receptors originate from a woman aged 40 to 50 who had recovered from COVID-19. Each CDR3 is given with its conserved first and last residue. The D gene is left open where the match is weak. Clone size, where shown, is once, few, many, or a class for clones that have expanded.

TRBJ1-1,TRBV28,TRBD1,NA,TGTGCCAGCAGCTGGACAGGGGTCACTGAAGCTTTCTTT,CASSWTGVTEAFF
TRBJ1-6,TRBV6-5,NA,NA,TGTGCCAGCAGTCAAAGGGGCTGGGATTCACCCCTCCACTTT,CASSQRGWDSPLHF
TRBJ2-2,TRBV5-1,TRBD2,NA,TGCGCCAGCAGCTTGGTTAGCGGGACCGGGGACACCGGGGAGCTGTTTTTT,CASSLVSGTGDTGELFF
TRBJ1-1,TRBV3-1/TRBV3-2,NA,few,TGTGCCAGCAGCCTCGGGGACATGAACACTGAAGCTTTCTTT,CASSLGDMNTEAFF
TRBJ2-5,TRBV28,TRBD1,NA,TGTGCCAGCAACCGACAGGGGGTAGAGACCCAGTACTTC,CASNRQGVETQYF
TRBJ2-1,TRBV9,TRBD2,NA,TGTGCCAGCAGCGTGGAGGGACTAGCGTCAATCAATGAGCAGTTCTTC,CASSVEGLASINEQFF
TRBJ2-1,TRBV7-9,TRBD2,NA,TGTGCCAGCAGCCGACGGGTGGCGGGAGCTACCTACAATGAGCAGTTCTTC,CASSRRVAGATYNEQFF
TRBJ1-3,TRBV18,NA,NA,TGTGCCAGCTCACCAGGCCGGGTCGACTCTGGAAACACCATATATTTT,CASSPGRVDSGNTIYF
TRBJ2-3,TRBV7-3,NA,NA,TGTGCCAGCAGCTTAGTGGCGGGAGATACGCAGTATTTT,CASSLVAGDTQYF
TRBJ2-5,TRBV3-1/TRBV3-2,NA,NA,TGTGCCAGCAGCCAGCAACTAAGCCAAGAGACCCAGTACTTC,CASSQQLSQETQYF
TRBJ2-7,TRBV27,TRBD1,NA,TGTGCCAGCAGTTTTGGGACAGGGACTTCCTACGAGCAGTACTTC,CASSFGTGTSYEQYF
TRBJ2-1,TRBV14,NA,NA,TGTGCCAGCAGCCCCGTAGAAGGGGGGGGATACAATGAGCAGTTCTTC,CASSPVEGGGYNEQFF
TRBJ2-3,TRBV24-1,NA,NA,TGTGCCACCAGTGATTTTTCGGGGACAGATACGCAGTATTTT,CATSDFSGTDTQYF
TRBJ2-3,TRBV30,NA,NA,TGTGCCTGGAGTGTGGGGGGGGCCGATACGCAGTATTTT,CAWSVGGADTQYF
TRBJ2-3,TRBV20-1,TRBD2,NA,TGCAGTGCACCACTAGCGGGGTCGGCGTATTTT,CSAPLAGSAYF
TRBJ2-7,TRBV2,TRBD1,many,TGTGCCAGCAGCCCAGACCCCTGGGACAGGGGGTCCTACGAGCAGTACTTC,CASSPDPWDRGSYEQYF
TRBJ2-2,TRBV30,TRBD1,NA,TGTGCCTGGAGTGTAGCCTATGGGGACAGCCTGGGTACCGGGGAGCTGTTTTTT,CAWSVAYGDSLGTGELFF
TRBJ1-6,TRBV2,TRBD1,NA,TGTGCCAGCAGTGAGCAGGGACAGGGCTCACCCCTCCACTTT,CASSEQGQGSPLHF
TRBJ2-2,TRBV27,NA,NA,TGTGCCAGCAGTTCTAACACCGGGGAGCTGTTTTTT,CASSSNTGELFF
TRBJ2-7,TRBV11-1,NA,NA,TGTGCCAGCAGCTTAGAGGAGGGGGCGATCTACGAGCAGTACTTC,CASSLEEGAIYEQYF
TRBJ2-3,TRBV11-1,TRBD1,NA,TGTGCCAGCAGCCGCCGGGACAGGGTGATAGATACGCAGTATTTT,CASSRRDRVIDTQYF
TRBJ2-5,TRBV3-1/TRBV3-2,TRBD2,NA,TGTGCCAGCAGCCAAGGCCAACTAGCGGGAGAGACCCAGTACTTC,CASSQGQLAGETQYF
TRBJ2-7,TRBV5-1,TRBD1,NA,TGCGCCAGCAGCTTGGCCGGGACAGGGACCTACGAGCAGTACTTC,CASSLAGTGTYEQYF
TRBJ2-3,TRBV27,TRBD2,NA,TGTGCCAGCAGTTCCGGGACTAGCGGGGGAGATACGCAGTATTTT,CASSSGTSGGDTQYF
TRBJ1-2,TRBV12-3/TRBV12-4,NA,NA,TGTGCCAGCAGACCAGCAGGGGATGGCTACACCTTC,CASRPAGDGYTF
TRBJ2-1,TRBV5-6,TRBD2,once,TGTGCCAGCAGCTTGGATGTAGCGGGAGCCCCCTACAATGAGCAGTTCTTC,CASSLDVAGAPYNEQFF